This passage covers 9 T cell receptor beta chains from one sample sequenced in a study of T cell repertoires in cytomegalovirus infection. TCRdb itself ran the reads through MiXCR, one entry per CDR3 protein. The sample includes fewer than 550,000 distinct CDR3 sequences, about 33% of them seen just once. The sequenced sample consisted of PBMCs. These receptors were taken from a human donor in good health (CMV status not recorded). Some clones in this sample may be carry-over from other donors' samples.

Note on this clonotype: No conserved phenylalanine or tryptophan ends this CDR3, so it is likely a read error. The limits of the CDR3 on the DNA are not certain, so only TCRdb's listed CDR3 is given. V and J are TRBV7-8 and TRBJ1-1. The CDR3 numbers 10 amino acids, ends counted. Germline CDR1 SGHVS, CDR2 FQNEAQ. The CDR3 region is CASSKAEALL.

This clonotype was counted between two and nine times. This rearrangement joins TRBV14 to TRBJ2-7; TRBD1 matches 7 bases. CDR3 length: 16 residues. Germline V lookup: CDR1 SGHDN, CDR2 FVKESK. The V gene end was trimmed by 1 base and the J gene end by 2 bases; junction bases not matched to a gene: 8. CDR3 sequence (DNA): TGTGCCAGCAGCCAAGGGACAGGAGTCCGAACCTACGAGCAGTACTTC. This gives the protein CASSQGTGVRTYEQYF.

J is TRBJ2-7 and V is TRBV28, with D maybe TRBD2 (6 bases). V shed 7 bases and J shed 2 bases, with 12 bases lying between them. CDR1 is MDHEN, CDR2 SYDVKM, per germline. There are 13 residues in the CDR3. CDR3 in DNA: TGTGCCAGCAAAGGAGGGGATACCTACGAGCAGTACTTC. Amino acid sequence: CASKGGDTYEQYF.

V gene TRBV20-1 combines with J gene TRBJ1-6, with D hard to call. CDR1 and CDR2 from the germline V gene are DFQATT and SNEGSKA (reference sequence). V was cut by 6 bases and J by 8 bases, with 17 bases left in between. CDR3 length: 14 residues. The CDR3 protein is CSARRATDYSPLHF. CDR3 nucleotides: TGCAGTGCCCGGCGGGCGACGGACTATTCACCCCTCCACTTT.

This clonotype was counted many times. This chain uses TRBV6-5 with TRBJ1-1; D possibly corresponds to TRBD1 (5 bases). Deletions cut 3 bases from V and 0 bases from J, with 8 bases between. The CDR3 has 14 residues. Germline loops: CDR1 MNHEY, CDR2 SVGAGI. Here the CDR3 reads CASSYGGMNTEAFF. The CDR3 DNA sequence: TGTGCCAGCAGTTATGGGGGAATGAACACTGAAGCTTTCTTT.

This clonotype was counted many times. Compared with germline, one end of the junction differs, possibly owing to a read error. V gene TRBV5-1 combines with J gene TRBJ1-2, with 8 nucleotides matching TRBD1. This CDR3 has 13 amino acids. Looked up from germline, CDR1 is SGHRS and CDR2 is YFSETQ. This CDR3 is CASSPGQAYGYTF. In DNA, the CDR3 is TGTGCCAGCAGCCCGGGACAGGCCTATGGCTACACCTTC. Drawing the rest from reference TRBV5-1 and TRBJ1-2, the complete variable domain is KAGVTQTPRYLIKTRGQQVTLSCSPISGHRSVSWYQQTPGQGLQFLFEYFSETQRNKGNFPGRFSGRQFSNSRSEMNVSTLELGDSALYLCASSPGQAYGYTFGSGTRLTVV.

This chain joins TRBV4-1 and TRBJ2-1; tentatively, D is TRBD1 (7 bases). V lost 0 bases, J lost 7 bases, and 13 bases lay in between. Germline V gene sequence: CDR1 MGHRA, CDR2 YSYEKL. There are 15 residues in the CDR3. The CDR3 coding sequence is TGCGCCAGCAGCCAAGAAGGGGGCGCGGGAAATGAGCAGTTCTTC. This sequence encodes CASSQEGGAGNEQFF.

This clonotype has more than one count but fewer than ten. J is TRBJ2-5 and V is TRBV6-1; 10 bases agree with TRBD2. The CDR3 consists of 17 residues. The germline CDR1 and CDR2 sequences are MNHNS and SASEGT. Trimming removed 1 base from V and 5 bases from J; junction bases left unmatched: 10. CDR3 protein: CASSEGPFTSGDETQYF. CDR3 sequence (DNA): TGTGCCAGCAGTGAAGGACCCTTTACTAGCGGGGATGAGACCCAGTACTTC.

The chain employs TRBV28 and TRBJ2-1, with TRBD1 matching 11 bases. The CDR3 is made up of 18 amino acids. The germline V gene has CDR1 MDHEN and CDR2 SYDVKM. The V segment lost 7 bases and the J segment 0 bases; nucleotides outside the gene matches: 11. CDR3 bases: TGTGCCAGCATCCGGACAGGGGGCGCGGGAAGCTCCTACAATGAGCAGTTCTTC. Its protein product is CASIRTGGAGSSYNEQFF.